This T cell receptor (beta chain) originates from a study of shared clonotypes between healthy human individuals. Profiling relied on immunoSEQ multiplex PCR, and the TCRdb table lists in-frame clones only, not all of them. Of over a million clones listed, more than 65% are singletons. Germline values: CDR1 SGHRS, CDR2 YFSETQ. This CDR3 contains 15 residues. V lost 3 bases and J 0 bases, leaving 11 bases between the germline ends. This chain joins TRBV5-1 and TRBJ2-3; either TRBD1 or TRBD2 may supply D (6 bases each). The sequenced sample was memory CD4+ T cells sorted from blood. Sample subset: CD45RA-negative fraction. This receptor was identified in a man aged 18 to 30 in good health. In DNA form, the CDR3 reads TGCGCCAGCAGCTGGGGGGCAGCTAGCACAGATACGCAGTATTTT. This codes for CASSWGAASTDTQYF.